The 8 T cell receptor beta chains listed next were all sequenced from one sample in a study of CD8+ T cells in alopecia areata. The treatment here: oral pan-JAK inhibitor, 5-10 mg twice daily. cDNA prepared by RNA extraction and subsequent reverse transcription served as the template for sequencing. Measured with immunoSEQ multiplex PCR; TCRdb has only the in-frame clones, and not every one. The data contain approximately 180,000 clones, roughly 50% of them singletons. The specimen comprised CD8+ T cells sorted from blood, sampled at week 24, from a patient treated with tofacitinib. The receptors were sampled from a human donor with alopecia areata.

V gene TRBV5-6 combines with J gene TRBJ1-5; D is unresolved. The germline gives CDR1 SGHDT, CDR2 YYEEEE. The CDR3 covers 13 residues. The germline V and J ends were trimmed by 0 bases and 5 bases, with 6 bases remaining between them. The DNA for the CDR3 is TGTGCCAGCAGCTTGGCCGCTCATCAGCCCCAGCATTTT. It yields the protein CASSLAAHQPQHF. Full variable domain (missing parts from reference TRBV5-6 and TRBJ1-5): DAGVTQSPTHLIKTRGQQVTLRCSPKSGHDTVSWYQQALGQGPQFIFQYYEEEERQRGNFPDRFSGHQFPNYSSELNVNALLLGDSALYLCASSLAAHQPQHFGDGTRLSIL.

V gene TRBV6-6 combines with J gene TRBJ2-1; 8 bases agree with TRBD1. The CDR3 is made up of 14 amino acids. The V gene's germline CDR1 is MNHNY and CDR2 SVGAGI (reference sequence). The junction had 5 bases not matched to a gene; V was cut back by 6 bases and J by 4 bases. The CDR3 bases are TGTGCCAGCAGCCGACAGGGGACTTACAATGAGCAGTTCTTC. This sequence encodes CASSRQGTYNEQFF.

This chain uses TRBV20-1 with TRBJ2-7; D may be TRBD2 (6 bases). Germline V gene data show CDR1 as DFQATT and CDR2 as SNEGSKA (reference sequence). The V and J ends lost 3 bases and 6 bases respectively, with 9 bases between them. The CDR3 is 11 residues long. This chain's CDR3 is CSAREGSEQYF. For the CDR3, the DNA is TGCAGTGCTAGGGAGGGGTCCGAGCAGTACTTC.

V gene TRBV27 combines with J gene TRBJ1-5, with TRBD1 as a possible D gene (6 bases). Germline values: CDR1 MNHEY, CDR2 SMNVEV (reference sequence). The CDR3 spans 14 residues. The ends were cut back, 6 bases at V and 3 bases at J, with 12 bases in the middle. The CDR3 nucleotides are TGTGCCAGCAGCATGTCAGGGGTCAATCAGCCCCAGCATTTT. This translates into CASSMSGVNQPQHF.

The V and J genes are TRBV27 and TRBJ2-5; 12 positions match TRBD2. The length of the CDR3 is 15 residues. Unmatched junction bases numbered 6, after V lost 8 bases and J lost 2 bases. Germline V gives CDR1 MNHEY, CDR2 SMNVEV (reference sequence). CDR3 DNA sequence: TGTGCCAGCGCAACTAGCGGGGGGTGGCAAGAGACCCAGTACTTC. Encoded protein: CASATSGGWQETQYF.

The chain couples TRBV11-2 to TRBJ2-3; 8 bases are shared with TRBD2. Trimming removed 5 bases from V and 0 bases from J; junction bases left unmatched: 7. Germline V gene lookup returns CDR1 SGHAT and CDR2 FQNNGV. This CDR3 is 16 amino acids long. In nucleotides, the CDR3 is TGTGCCAGCAGCGCCTCGGGGGGGACTAGCACAGATACGCAGTATTTT. It codes for CASSASGGTSTDTQYF.

This clone was seen more than once but under ten times. The rearrangement links TRBV29-1 to TRBJ1-2, with TRBD1 matching 10 bases. V was pared by 3 bases and J by 8 bases, with 9 bases of the junction left unmatched. The CDR3 consists of 14 residues. The germline V gene encodes CDR1 SQVTM and CDR2 ANQGSEA. CDR3: CSVEWDRGDWGYTF. CDR3 DNA sequence: TGCAGCGTTGAGTGGGACAGGGGTGATTGGGGCTACACCTTC.

V is TRBV29-1 and J is TRBJ1-1, with D unresolved. CDR3 length equals 11 residues. Trimming removed 1 base from V and 7 bases from J, with 7 bases in between. Germline loops: CDR1 SQVTM, CDR2 ANQGSEA. The chain's CDR3 is CSVEGGFEAFF. In DNA, the CDR3 is TGCAGCGTTGAAGGCGGATTTGAAGCTTTCTTT.